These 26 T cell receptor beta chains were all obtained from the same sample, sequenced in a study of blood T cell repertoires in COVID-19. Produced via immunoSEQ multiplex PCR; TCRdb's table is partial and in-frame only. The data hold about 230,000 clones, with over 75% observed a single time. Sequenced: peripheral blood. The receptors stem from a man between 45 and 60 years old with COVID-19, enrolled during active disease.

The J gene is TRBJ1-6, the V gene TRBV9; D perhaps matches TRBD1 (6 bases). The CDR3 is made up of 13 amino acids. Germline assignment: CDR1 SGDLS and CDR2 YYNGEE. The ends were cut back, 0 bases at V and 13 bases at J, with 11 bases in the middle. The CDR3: CASSVGDTSPLHF. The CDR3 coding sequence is TGTGCCAGCAGCGTAGGGGACACCTCTCCCCTCCACTTT.

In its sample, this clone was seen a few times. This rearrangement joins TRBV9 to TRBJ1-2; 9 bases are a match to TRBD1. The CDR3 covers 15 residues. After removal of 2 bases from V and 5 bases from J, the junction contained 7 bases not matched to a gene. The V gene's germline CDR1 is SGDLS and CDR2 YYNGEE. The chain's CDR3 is CASSVGDRVSYGYTF. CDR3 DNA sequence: TGTGCCAGCAGCGTGGGGGACAGGGTATCTTATGGCTACACCTTC.

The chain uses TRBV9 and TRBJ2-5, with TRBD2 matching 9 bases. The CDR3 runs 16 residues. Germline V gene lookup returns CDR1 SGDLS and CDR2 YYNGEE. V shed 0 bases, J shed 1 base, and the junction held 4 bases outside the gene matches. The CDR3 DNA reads TGTGCCAGCAGCGTAGACAGCGGGGGGTTCCAAGAGACCCAGTACTTC. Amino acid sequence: CASSVDSGGFQETQYF.

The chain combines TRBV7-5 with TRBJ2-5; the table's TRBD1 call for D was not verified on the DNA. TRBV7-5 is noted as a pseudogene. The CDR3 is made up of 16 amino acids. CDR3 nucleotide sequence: TGTGTCAGAAGCTCATTCGGACAGGGGGTCGAGGAGACCCAGTACTTC. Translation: CVRSSFGQGVEETQYF.

The CDR3, as DNA: TGTGCCACCTCCCGGGATAATGAAAAACTGTTTTTT. Translation gives CATSRDNEKLFF. J is TRBJ1-4 and V is TRBV7-9; D gene unclear. This CDR3 contains 12 residues. CDR1 is SEHNR, CDR2 FQNEAQ, per germline (reference sequence). The V end was cut by 10 bases, the J end by 4 bases, with 10 bases between.

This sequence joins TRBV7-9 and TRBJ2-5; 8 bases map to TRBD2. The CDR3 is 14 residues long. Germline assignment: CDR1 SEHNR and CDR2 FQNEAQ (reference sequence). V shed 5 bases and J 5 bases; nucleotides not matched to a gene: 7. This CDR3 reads CASSPGVAGETQYF. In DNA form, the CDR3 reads TGTGCCAGCAGCCCCGGGGTAGCGGGGGAGACCCAGTACTTC.

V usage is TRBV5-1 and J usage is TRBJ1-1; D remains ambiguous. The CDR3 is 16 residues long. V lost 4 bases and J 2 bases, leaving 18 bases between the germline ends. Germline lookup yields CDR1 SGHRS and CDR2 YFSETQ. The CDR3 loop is CASSINRLPLNTEAFF. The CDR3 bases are TGCGCCAGCAGCATAAATCGGTTACCTCTTAACACTGAAGCTTTCTTT.

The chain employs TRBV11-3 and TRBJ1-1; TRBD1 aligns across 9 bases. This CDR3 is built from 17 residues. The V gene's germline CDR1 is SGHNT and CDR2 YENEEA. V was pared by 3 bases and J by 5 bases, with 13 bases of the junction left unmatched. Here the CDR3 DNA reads TGTGCCAGCAGCTTCGACAGGGGGGACGTTGAGGAGACTGAAGCTTTCTTT. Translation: CASSFDRGDVEETEAFF.

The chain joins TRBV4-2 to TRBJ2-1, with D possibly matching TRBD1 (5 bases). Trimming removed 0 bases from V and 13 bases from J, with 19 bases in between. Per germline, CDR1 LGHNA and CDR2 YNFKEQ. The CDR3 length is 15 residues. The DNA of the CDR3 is TGTGCCAGCAGCCAAGATTTAGAATTGATAGGGGTCCAGTTCTTC. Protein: CASSQDLELIGVQFF.

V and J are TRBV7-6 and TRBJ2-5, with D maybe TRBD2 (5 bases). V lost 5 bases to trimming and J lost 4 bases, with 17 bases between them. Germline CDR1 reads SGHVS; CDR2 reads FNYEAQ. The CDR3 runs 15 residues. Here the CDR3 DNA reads TGTGCCAGCAGCCTCCATCCCGAGGGCGGAGAGACCCAGTACTTC. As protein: CASSLHPEGGETQYF.

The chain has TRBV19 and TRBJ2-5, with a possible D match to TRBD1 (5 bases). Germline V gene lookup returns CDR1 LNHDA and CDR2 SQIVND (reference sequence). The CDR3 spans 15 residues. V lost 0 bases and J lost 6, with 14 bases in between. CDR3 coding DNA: TGTGCCAGTAGTATAGATCTAGGGGCCGAGAAGACCCAGTACTTC. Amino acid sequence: CASSIDLGAEKTQYF.

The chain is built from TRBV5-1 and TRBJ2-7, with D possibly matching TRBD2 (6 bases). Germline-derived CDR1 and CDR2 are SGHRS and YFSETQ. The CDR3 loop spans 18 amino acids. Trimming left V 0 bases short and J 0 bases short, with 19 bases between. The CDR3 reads CASSLGVFGGLISYEQYF. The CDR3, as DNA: TGCGCCAGCAGCTTGGGGGTATTCGGGGGTCTCATCTCCTACGAGCAGTACTTC.

The CDR3 coding sequence is TGTGCCAGCAGCGTGTCCGTTGGAAACACCATATATTTT. This codes for CASSVSVGNTIYF. J is TRBJ1-3 and V is TRBV9; D not certain. The germline V gene encodes CDR1 SGDLS and CDR2 YYNGEE. The ends were cut back, 2 bases at V and 3 bases at J, with 6 bases in the middle. This CDR3 region has 13 residues.

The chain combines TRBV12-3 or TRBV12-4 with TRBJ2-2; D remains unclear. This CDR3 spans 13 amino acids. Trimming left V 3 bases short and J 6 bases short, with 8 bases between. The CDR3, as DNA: TGTGCCAGCAGTTTGGCACGGGCCGGGGAGCTGTTTTTT. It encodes CASSLARAGELFF.

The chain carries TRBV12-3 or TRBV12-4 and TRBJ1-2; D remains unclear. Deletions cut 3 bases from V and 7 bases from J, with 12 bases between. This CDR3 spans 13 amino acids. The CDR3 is CASSLSPTIGYTF. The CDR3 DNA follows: TGTGCCAGCAGTTTGTCCCCGACTATTGGCTACACCTTC.

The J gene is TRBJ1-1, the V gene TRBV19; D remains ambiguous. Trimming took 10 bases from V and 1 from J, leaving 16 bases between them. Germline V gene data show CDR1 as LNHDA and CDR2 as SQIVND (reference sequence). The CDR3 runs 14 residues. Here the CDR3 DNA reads TGTGCCACCACGCACCGCAGAGGGAACACTGAAGCTTTCTTT. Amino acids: CATTHRRGNTEAFF. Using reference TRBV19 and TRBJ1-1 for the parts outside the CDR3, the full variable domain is DGGITQSPKYLFRKEGQNVTLSCEQNLNHDAMYWYRQDPGQGLRLIYYSQIVNDFQKGDIAEGYSVSREKKESFPLTVTSAQKNPTAFYLCATTHRRGNTEAFFGQGTRLTVV.

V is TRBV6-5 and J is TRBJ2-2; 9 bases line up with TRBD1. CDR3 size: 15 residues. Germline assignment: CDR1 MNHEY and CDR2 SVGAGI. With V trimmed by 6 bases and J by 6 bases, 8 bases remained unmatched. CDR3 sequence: CASSTDRGQPGELFF. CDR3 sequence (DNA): TGTGCCAGCAGCACGGACAGGGGTCAACCCGGGGAGCTGTTTTTT.

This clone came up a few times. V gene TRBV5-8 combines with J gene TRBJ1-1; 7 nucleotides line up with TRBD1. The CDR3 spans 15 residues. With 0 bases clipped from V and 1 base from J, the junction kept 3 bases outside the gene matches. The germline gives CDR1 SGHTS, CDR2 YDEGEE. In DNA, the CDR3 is TGTGCCAGCAGCTTGGTTGGGACAGCGAACACTGAAGCTTTCTTT. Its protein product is CASSLVGTANTEAFF.

This CDR3 reads CSASAGGPYEQYF. Here the CDR3 DNA reads TGCAGTGCTAGTGCGGGGGGCCCCTACGAGCAGTACTTC. The chain joins TRBV20-1 to TRBJ2-7, with 8 bases aligning to TRBD2. V shed 3 bases, J shed 2 bases, and the junction held 3 bases outside the gene matches. The V gene's germline CDR1 is DFQATT and CDR2 SNEGSKA (reference sequence). The CDR3 totals 13 residues.

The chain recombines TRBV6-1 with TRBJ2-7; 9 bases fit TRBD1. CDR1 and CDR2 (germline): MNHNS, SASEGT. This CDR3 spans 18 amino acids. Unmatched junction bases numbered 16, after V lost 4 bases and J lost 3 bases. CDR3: CASSVLRGGTGIIYEQYF. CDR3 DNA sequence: TGTGCCAGCAGTGTACTGCGTGGAGGGACAGGGATTATCTACGAGCAGTACTTC.

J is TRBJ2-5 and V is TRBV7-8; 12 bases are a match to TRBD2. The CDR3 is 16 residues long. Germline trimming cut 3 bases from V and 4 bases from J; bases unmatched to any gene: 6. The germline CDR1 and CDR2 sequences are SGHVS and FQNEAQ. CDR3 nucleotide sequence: TGTGCCAGCAGCTTCCCGACTAGCGGGGGTGGAGAGACCCAGTACTTC. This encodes CASSFPTSGGGETQYF.

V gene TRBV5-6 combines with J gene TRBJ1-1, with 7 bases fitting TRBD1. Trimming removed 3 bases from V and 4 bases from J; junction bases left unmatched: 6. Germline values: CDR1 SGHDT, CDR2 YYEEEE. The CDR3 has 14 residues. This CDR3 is CASSSGPGGTEAFF. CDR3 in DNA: TGTGCCAGCAGCTCAGGTCCAGGGGGCACTGAAGCTTTCTTT.

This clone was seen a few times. CDR3 sequence: CASSLGTGISGNTIYF. CDR3 sequence (DNA): TGTGCCAGCAGTCTTGGGACAGGGATCTCTGGAAACACCATATATTTT. The rearrangement uses TRBV27 and TRBJ1-3; 9 nucleotides align to TRBD1. The CDR3 extends over 16 amino acids. V lost 5 bases to trimming and J lost 0 bases; unmatched junction nucleotides: 5. Germline V gives CDR1 MNHEY, CDR2 SMNVEV (reference sequence).

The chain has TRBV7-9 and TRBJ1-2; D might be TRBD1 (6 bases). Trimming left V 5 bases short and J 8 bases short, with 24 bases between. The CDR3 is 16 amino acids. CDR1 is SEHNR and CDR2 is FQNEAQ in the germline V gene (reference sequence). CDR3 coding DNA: TGTGCCAGCAGCCGACGGGGGGGGCTCAGCCCGGGAGGCTACACCTTC. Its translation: CASSRRGGLSPGGYTF.

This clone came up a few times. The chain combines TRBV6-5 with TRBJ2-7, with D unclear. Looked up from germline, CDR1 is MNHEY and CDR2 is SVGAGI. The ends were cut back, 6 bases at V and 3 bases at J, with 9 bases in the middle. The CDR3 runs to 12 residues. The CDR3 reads CASRAGFYEQYF. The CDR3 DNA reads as TGTGCCAGCAGAGCAGGATTCTACGAGCAGTACTTC.

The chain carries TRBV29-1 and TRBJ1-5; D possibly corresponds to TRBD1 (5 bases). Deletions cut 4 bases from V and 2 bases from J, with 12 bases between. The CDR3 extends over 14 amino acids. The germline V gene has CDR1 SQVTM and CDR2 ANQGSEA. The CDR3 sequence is CSVGEGPGNQPQHF. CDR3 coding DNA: TGCAGCGTTGGGGAGGGACCCGGCAATCAGCCCCAGCATTTT. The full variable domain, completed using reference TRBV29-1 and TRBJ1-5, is SAVISQKPSRDICQRGTSLTIQCQVDSQVTMMFWYRQQPGQSLTLIATANQGSEATYESGFVIDKFPISRPNLTFSTLTVSNMSPEDSSIYLCSVGEGPGNQPQHFGDGTRLSIL.